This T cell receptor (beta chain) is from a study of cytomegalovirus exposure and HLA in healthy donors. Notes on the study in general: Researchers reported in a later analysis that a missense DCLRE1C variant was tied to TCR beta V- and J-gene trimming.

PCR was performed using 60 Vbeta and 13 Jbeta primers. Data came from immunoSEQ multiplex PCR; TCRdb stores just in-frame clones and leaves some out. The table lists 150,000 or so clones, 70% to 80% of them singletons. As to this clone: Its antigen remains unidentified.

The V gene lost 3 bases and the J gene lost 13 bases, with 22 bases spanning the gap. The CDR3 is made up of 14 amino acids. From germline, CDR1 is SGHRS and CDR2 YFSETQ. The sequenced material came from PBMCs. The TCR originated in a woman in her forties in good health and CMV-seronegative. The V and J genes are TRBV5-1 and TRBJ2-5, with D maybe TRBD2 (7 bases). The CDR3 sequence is CASSSGLQRGAAYF. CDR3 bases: TGCGCCAGCAGCTCCGGACTGCAACGGGGGGCTGCGTACTTC. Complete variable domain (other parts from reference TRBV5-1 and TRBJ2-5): KAGVTQTPRYLIKTRGQQVTLSCSPISGHRSVSWYQQTPGQGLQFLFEYFSETQRNKGNFPGRFSGRQFSNSRSEMNVSTLELGDSALYLCASSSGLQRGAAYFGPGTRLLVL.